This TCR beta chain was recovered during a study of radiotherapy plus CTLA-4 blockade in lung cancer. Overall study: Objective response rate was over 15%; disease control rate, less than 40%.

Generated by immunoSEQ multiplex PCR, the TCRdb table keeps only in-frame clones and is missing some. The sample lists about 110,000 clones, over 75% seen once, with 2% to 3% in the top ten. In chemo-refractory metastatic non-small-cell lung cancer, patients got ipilimumab CTLA-4 blockade together with focal radiation. As concerns this clone: The antigen is undetermined.

The CDR3 extends over 13 amino acids. Germline V CDR1 and CDR2: MRHNA, SNTAGT. V was clipped by 6 bases and J by 7 bases; unmatched bases: 5. Whole-study results and caveats: Early shifts in blood T cell clones, with interferon-beta, reportedly predicted response best. Expansion of tumor-derived TCR clones was observed in blood after radiotherapy plus ipilimumab.

The sequencing used peripheral blood, collected from a patient treated with radiotherapy plus ipilimumab. V is TRBV6-4 and J is TRBJ1-2; 10 bases agree with TRBD1. This clonotype originated in a human donor with non-small cell lung cancer that progressed on radiotherapy plus ipilimumab. Some clones in this sample may be carry-over from other donors' samples. The CDR3 nucleotides are TGTGCCAGCAGCGGACAGGGGGTGGGTGGCTACACCTTC. It specifies CASSGQGVGGYTF.